The sequence of this T cell receptor (beta chain) was determined in a study of patients and donors after allogeneic stem cell transplantation. TCRdb processed the RT-PCR reads anew with MiXCR; each CDR3 protein has one entry. The sample contains around 150,000 distinct CDR3 sequences, about 32% of which appear only once. In its sample, this clonotype was seen a few times. This sequence was found in a human donor who was either an allogeneic HSCT recipient or a stem cell or donor lymphocyte infusion donor (not recorded which). It is not recorded whose cells these are; they may come from a transplant donor. What was sequenced was blood, either unsorted or a sorted T cell fraction (not recorded which).

CDR3 loop: CSASEPASYNEQFF. Here the CDR3 DNA reads TGCAGTGCTAGTGAGCCAGCCTCCTACAATGAGCAGTTCTTC. This chain uses TRBV20-1 with TRBJ2-1, with D unresolved. Germline V gives CDR1 DFQATT, CDR2 SNEGSKA (reference sequence). V lost 3 bases, J lost 0 bases, and 9 bases lay in between. The CDR3 totals 14 residues.